The 20 T cell receptor beta chains below were found in one sample sequenced in a study of CD8+ T cells in alopecia areata. TCR sequencing used cDNA made by reverse transcription of extracted RNA. Measured with immunoSEQ multiplex PCR; TCRdb has only the in-frame clones, and not every one. Of about 180,000 clones listed, around 50% are singletons. Here the sequenced sample was CD4+ T cells sorted from blood, taken at week 0. These receptors originate from a human donor with alopecia areata.

The V gene is TRBV6-6, the J gene TRBJ1-4, with TRBD1 matching 8 bases. This CDR3 has 14 residues. Germline V gene data show CDR1 as MNHNY and CDR2 as SVGAGI (reference sequence). J lost 7 bases, V lost 4 bases, and 5 bases had no gene match. CDR3 in amino acids: CASSFQGAGEKLFF. The CDR3 DNA follows: TGTGCCAGCAGTTTTCAGGGGGCGGGTGAAAAACTGTTTTTT.

V gene TRBV29-1 combines with J gene TRBJ2-3; unclear D gene. CDR1 is SQVTM, CDR2 ANQGSEA, per germline. The CDR3 is made up of 13 amino acids. V shed 7 bases and J shed 6 bases, with 17 bases lying between them. The CDR3 region has the DNA TGCAGCGCTAGGTGGCCCCTACAGGATACGCAGTATTTT. It specifies CSARWPLQDTQYF.

The chain couples TRBV7-2 to TRBJ1-4, with D possibly TRBD1 on 6 matching bases. CDR1 and CDR2 from the germline V gene are SGHTA and FQGNSA. V shed 3 bases and J shed 0 bases, with 17 bases lying between them. The CDR3 runs 18 residues. CDR3 sequence (DNA): TGTGCCAGCAGCTTGGGGGTAGACAGGTCCCCAACTAATGAAAAACTGTTTTTT. Protein sequence: CASSLGVDRSPTNEKLFF.

CDR3 DNA sequence: TGTGCCTGGAAACCGAGACTAGCTGGATCGAATGAGCAGTTCTTC. This sequence encodes CAWKPRLAGSNEQFF. The chain uses TRBV30 and TRBJ2-1; 7 bases fit TRBD2. The germline gives CDR1 GTSNPN, CDR2 SVGIG (reference sequence). The V and J ends lost 4 bases and 7 bases, in that order; junction bases with no gene match: 13. The CDR3 is made up of 15 amino acids.

This sequence joins TRBV30 and TRBJ1-4, with 9 bases matching TRBD1. The CDR3 extends over 15 amino acids. Per the germline V gene, CDR1 is GTSNPN and CDR2 is SVGIG (reference sequence). V dropped 3 bases and J dropped 5; count of bases not matched to a gene: 7. The CDR3 bases are TGTGCCTGGAGCACGACCGGGACAGGGAATGAAAAACTGTTTTTT. Translating gives CAWSTTGTGNEKLFF. The full variable domain, rest sourced from reference TRBV30 and TRBJ1-4, is SQTIHQWPATLVQPVGSPLSLECTVEGTSNPNLYWYRQAAGRGLQLLFYSVGIGQISSEVPQNLSASRPQDRQFILSSKKLLLSDSGFYLCAWSTTGTGNEKLFFGSGTQLSVL.

In this sample, this clone turned up once. The genes are TRBV5-1 and TRBJ2-4; TRBD1 agrees at 8 bases. The V gene end was trimmed by 3 bases and the J gene end by 7 bases; junction bases not matched to a gene: 3. The CDR3 sequence is 13 residues long. Germline-derived CDR1 and CDR2 are SGHRS and YFSETQ. CDR3 loop: CASSSGTGNIQYF. CDR3 DNA: TGCGCCAGCAGCTCGGGGACAGGCAACATTCAGTACTTC.

The rearrangement joins TRBV18 to TRBJ1-6, with D unresolved. Germline assignment: CDR1 KGHSH and CDR2 LQKENI. The CDR3 consists of 16 residues. V was clipped by 0 bases and J by 6 bases, with 12 bases between them. The CDR3 coding sequence is TGTGCCAGCTCACCACCATCCGGACGGGGTAATTCACCCCTCCACTTT. This encodes CASSPPSGRGNSPLHF.

V gene TRBV15 combines with J gene TRBJ2-5, with D unclear. The CDR3 consists of 14 residues. Trimming left V 0 bases short and J 4 bases short, with 9 bases between. CDR1 is LNHNV, CDR2 YYDKDF, per germline (reference sequence). CDR3 in DNA: TGTGCCACCAGCAGAGATATAGGTGGAGAGACCCAGTACTTC. Its translation is CATSRDIGGETQYF. Variable domain in full (rest from reference TRBV15 and TRBJ2-5): DAMVIQNPRYQVTQFGKPVTLSCSQTLNHNVMYWYQQKSSQAPKLLFHYYDKDFNNEADTPDNFQSRRPNTSFCFLDIRSPGLGDTAMYLCATSRDIGGETQYFGPGTRLLVL.

The chain is built from TRBV2 and TRBJ2-5; D gene ambiguous. With 7 bases removed from V and 3 bases from J, the gap between germline ends came to 9 bases. Germline lookup yields CDR1 SNHLY and CDR2 FYNNEI. This CDR3 region has 12 residues. The CDR3 reads CASNWSEETQYF. In DNA form, the CDR3 reads TGTGCCAGCAACTGGTCGGAAGAGACCCAGTACTTC.

Worth noting for this clone: Other nucleotide sequences in the sample specify the same CDR3. The chain carries TRBV15 and TRBJ2-5; 8 bases match TRBD2. The CDR3 runs to 14 residues. V was clipped by 3 bases and J by 5 bases; unmatched bases: 5. Germline V gene sequence: CDR1 LNHNV, CDR2 YYDKDF (reference sequence). The CDR3 is CATSSRGGGETQYF. The CDR3 DNA follows: TGTGCCACCAGCAGTCGAGGCGGGGGGGAGACCCAGTACTTC.

This chain uses TRBV10-3 with TRBJ2-2, with 7 nucleotides matching TRBD1. In germline, CDR1 is ENHRY, CDR2 SYGVKD. This CDR3 has 18 residues. The J segment lost 5 bases and the V segment lost 5 bases, leaving 17 bases of the junction unmatched. The CDR3 protein is CAISSTSSGQKFTGELFF. The CDR3, as DNA: TGTGCCATCAGTTCGACATCTTCGGGACAGAAATTTACCGGGGAGCTGTTTTTT.

This clone occurred once. This may come from a read error, since a much larger clone is one base off. The chain has TRBV11-2 and TRBJ2-3; no firm D call. Germline CDR1 reads SGHAT; CDR2 reads FQNNGV. This CDR3 has 12 residues. Trimming pared 4 bases from V and 2 bases from J, leaving 4 bases between. CDR3 DNA sequence: TGTGCCAGCAGCTACACCACAGATACGCAGTATTTT. The encoded protein is CASSYTTDTQYF.

J is TRBJ1-6 and V is TRBV12-5, with D possibly being TRBD1 (6 bases). CDR3 length: 15 residues. Trimming took 5 bases from V and 6 from J, leaving 14 bases between them. CDR1 is LGHNT and CDR2 is FRNRAP in the germline V gene. In DNA, the CDR3 is TGTGCTAGTGGTCGACCGGGACAAGTTAATTCACCCCTCCACTTT. It specifies CASGRPGQVNSPLHF.

This clone was counted a few times. This sequence joins TRBV4-2 and TRBJ2-5, with 12 bases aligning to TRBD2. With V trimmed by 1 base and J by 1 base, 4 bases remained unmatched. CDR3 size: 17 residues. CDR1 LGHNA and CDR2 YNFKEQ come from the germline V gene. The CDR3 region is CASSQGLAGGSQETQYF. The CDR3 region has the DNA TGTGCCAGCAGCCAAGGGCTAGCGGGGGGGTCCCAAGAGACCCAGTACTTC.

The V gene is TRBV29-1, the J gene TRBJ2-5; 13 bases match TRBD2. CDR3 length: 15 amino acids. Per the germline V gene, CDR1 is SQVTM and CDR2 is ANQGSEA. V gave up 7 bases and J gave up 3 bases; unmatched junction bases: 8. The CDR3 reads CSGGLAGASKETQYF. CDR3 nucleotides: TGCAGCGGCGGACTAGCGGGGGCCAGTAAAGAGACCCAGTACTTC. The complete variable domain, with remaining parts taken from reference TRBV29-1 and TRBJ2-5, reads SAVISQKPSRDICQRGTSLTIQCQVDSQVTMMFWYRQQPGQSLTLIATANQGSEATYESGFVIDKFPISRPNLTFSTLTVSNMSPEDSSIYLCSGGLAGASKETQYFGPGTRLLVL.

The chain employs TRBV4-1 and TRBJ1-5; possible D gene TRBD1, 6 bases. The germline V gene encodes CDR1 MGHRA and CDR2 YSYEKL. Trimming shortened V by 1 base and J by 1 base, and 14 bases separated the two germline ends. The CDR3 totals 17 residues. The CDR3 sequence: CASSQVTGRWSNQPQHF. The DNA for the CDR3 is TGCGCCAGCAGCCAAGTTACAGGGCGGTGGAGCAATCAGCCCCAGCATTTT.

In DNA form, the CDR3 reads TGTGCCAGCACCCCCCGAGGCAGAAATTCACCCCTCCACTTT. Protein sequence: CASTPRGRNSPLHF. This rearrangement joins TRBV27 to TRBJ1-6, with D unresolved. V was trimmed by 7 bases and J by 7 bases, leaving 14 bases between them. CDR3 length: 14 residues. Germline V gene sequence: CDR1 MNHEY, CDR2 SMNVEV (reference sequence).

This chain connects TRBV29-1 to TRBJ2-2, with 8 bases lining up with TRBD1. This CDR3 region has 13 residues. V was pared by 4 bases and J by 4 bases, with 2 bases of the junction left unmatched. Germline V lookup: CDR1 SQVTM, CDR2 ANQGSEA. CDR3 region: CSVVRGLTGELFF. DNA for the CDR3: TGCAGCGTTGTCAGGGGGCTCACCGGGGAGCTGTTTTTT.

The chain has TRBV5-4 and TRBJ1-4; possibly TRBD1 for D (5 bases). The V end was cut by 5 bases, the J end by 8 bases, with 16 bases between. Germline V gives CDR1 SGHNT, CDR2 YYREEE (reference sequence). The CDR3 covers 14 residues. The CDR3 DNA sequence: TGTGCCAGCAGTCCGGACATCGGTGGGGAAAAACTGTTTTTT. Its protein product is CASSPDIGGEKLFF.

The chain has TRBV4-1 and TRBJ2-3; D ambiguous. The CDR3 is 14 amino acids. Germline V CDR1 and CDR2: MGHRA, YSYEKL. Trimming removed 0 bases from V and 5 bases from J, with 9 bases in between. The CDR3 region is CASSQDMTKDTQYF. In DNA, the CDR3 is TGCGCCAGCAGCCAAGATATGACAAAAGATACGCAGTATTTT.